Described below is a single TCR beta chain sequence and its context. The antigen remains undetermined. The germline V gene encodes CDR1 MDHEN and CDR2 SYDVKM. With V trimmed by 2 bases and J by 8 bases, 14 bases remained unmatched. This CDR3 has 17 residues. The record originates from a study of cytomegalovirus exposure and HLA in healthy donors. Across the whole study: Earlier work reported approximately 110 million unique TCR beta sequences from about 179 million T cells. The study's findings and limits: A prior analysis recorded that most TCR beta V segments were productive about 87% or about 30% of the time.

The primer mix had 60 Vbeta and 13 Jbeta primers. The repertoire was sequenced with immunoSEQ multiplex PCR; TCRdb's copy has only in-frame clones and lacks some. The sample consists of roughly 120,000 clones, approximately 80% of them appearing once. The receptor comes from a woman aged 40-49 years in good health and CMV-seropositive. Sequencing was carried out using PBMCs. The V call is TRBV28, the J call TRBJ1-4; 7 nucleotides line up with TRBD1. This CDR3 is CASSLNVRRGHREKLFF. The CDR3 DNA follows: TGTGCCAGCAGTTTAAACGTCCGGAGGGGGCATCGGGAAAAACTGTTTTTT.